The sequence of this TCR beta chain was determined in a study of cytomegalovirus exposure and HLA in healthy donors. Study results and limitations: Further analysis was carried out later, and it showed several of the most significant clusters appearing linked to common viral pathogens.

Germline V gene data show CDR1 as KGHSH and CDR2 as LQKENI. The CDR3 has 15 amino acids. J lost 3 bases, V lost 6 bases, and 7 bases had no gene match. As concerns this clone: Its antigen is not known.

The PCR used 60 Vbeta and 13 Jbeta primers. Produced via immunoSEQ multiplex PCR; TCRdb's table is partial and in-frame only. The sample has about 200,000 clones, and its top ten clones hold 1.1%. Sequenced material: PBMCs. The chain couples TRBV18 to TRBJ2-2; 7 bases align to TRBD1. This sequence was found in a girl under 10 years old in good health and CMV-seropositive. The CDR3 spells CASSGTAQDTGELFF. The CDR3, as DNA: TGTGCCAGCTCCGGGACAGCACAGGACACCGGGGAGCTGTTTTTT.